Sequencing of this T cell receptor beta chain was carried out in a study of response to subunit inactivated influenza vaccine. This clonotype was counted a few times. Its matching antigen is unknown. The CDR3 covers 14 residues. Trimming stripped 3 bases from V and 8 bases from J, with 14 bases between. In germline, CDR1 is SEHNR, CDR2 FQNEAQ (reference sequence). A single record per CDR3 protein comes from TCRdb applying MiXCR to the RT-PCR reads. The top ten hold about 10% of the sample, which has around 790,000 distinct CDR3 sequences, about 20% seen once. Study results and caveats: Few new T cells, the authors suggested, are recruited by each seasonal influenza vaccination.

Sequenced here: PBMCs from blood, sampled roughly 5 days after vaccination. The chain uses TRBV7-9 and TRBJ2-1; D call uncertain. The sequence was collected from a man between 50 and 59 years old who received an inactivated influenza vaccine. In DNA form, the CDR3 reads TGTGCCAGCAGCTTTCCGGGTTCCTTTCATGAGCAGTTCTTC. This encodes CASSFPGSFHEQFF.